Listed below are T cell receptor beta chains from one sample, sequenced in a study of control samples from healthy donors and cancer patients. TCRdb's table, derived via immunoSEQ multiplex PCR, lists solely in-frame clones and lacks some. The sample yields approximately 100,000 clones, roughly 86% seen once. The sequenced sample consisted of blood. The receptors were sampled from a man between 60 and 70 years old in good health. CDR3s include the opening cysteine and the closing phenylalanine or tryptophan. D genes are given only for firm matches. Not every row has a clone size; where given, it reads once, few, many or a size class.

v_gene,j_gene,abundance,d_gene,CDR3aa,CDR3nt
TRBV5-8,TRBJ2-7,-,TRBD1,CATPTPTGGTYF,TGTGCCACCCCAACCCCGACAGGGGGGACGTACTTC
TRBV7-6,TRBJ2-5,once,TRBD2,CASSLVGAGGETQYF,TGTGCCAGCAGCCTTGTCGGAGCGGGAGGAGAGACCCAGTACTTC
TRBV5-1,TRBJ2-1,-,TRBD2,CASSSTSGSYNEQFF,TGCGCCAGCAGCTCAACTAGCGGGTCCTACAATGAGCAGTTCTTC
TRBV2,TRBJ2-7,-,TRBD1,CASTRDRGRPSEQYF,TGTGCCAGCACCAGGGACAGGGGGCGCCCCTCCGAGCAGTACTTC
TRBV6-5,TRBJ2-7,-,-,CASGDIPYEQYF,TGTGCCAGCGGGGACATTCCATACGAGCAGTACTTC
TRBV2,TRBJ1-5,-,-,CASSDRGGNQPQHF,TGTGCCAGCAGTGACCGCGGAGGGAATCAGCCCCAGCATTTT
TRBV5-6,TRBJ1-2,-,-,CASSLVGRSYGYTF,TGTGCCAGCAGCTTGGTTGGCAGGTCCTATGGCTACACCTTC
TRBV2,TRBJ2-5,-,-,CASNLRAVQETQYF,TGTGCCAGCAACCTGAGAGCGGTCCAAGAGACCCAGTACTTC
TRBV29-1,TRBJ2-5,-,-,CSVSGGQETQYF,TGCAGCGTTTCCGGGGGCCAAGAGACCCAGTACTTC
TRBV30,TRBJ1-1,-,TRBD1,CANRGYVGTEAFF,TGTGCGAACAGGGGGTACGTGGGCACTGAAGCTTTCTTT
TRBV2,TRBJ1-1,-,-,CASRPDRSNTEAFF,TGTGCCAGCAGACCCGACAGAAGTAACACTGAAGCTTTCTTT
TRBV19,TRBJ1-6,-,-,CASNLRPRDNSPLHF,TGTGCCAGTAACCTGAGACCCAGGGACAATTCACCCCTCCACTTT
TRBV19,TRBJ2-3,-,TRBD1,CASSRRGTGGGPDTQYF,TGTGCCAGTAGTCGAAGGGGGACAGGGGGCGGGCCAGATACGCAGTATTTT
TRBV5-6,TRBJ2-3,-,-,CASSFGREDTQYF,TGTGCCAGCAGCTTCGGCAGAGAAGATACGCAGTATTTT
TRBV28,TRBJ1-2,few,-,CASSSPGDYGYTF,TGTGCCAGCAGTTCCCCAGGGGACTATGGCTACACCTTC
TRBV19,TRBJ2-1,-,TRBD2,CASSSSGLAERYNEQFF,TGTGCCAGTAGTTCCTCGGGACTAGCGGAGCGATACAATGAGCAGTTCTTC
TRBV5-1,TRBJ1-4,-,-,CASSLVGQGNEKLFF,TGCGCCAGCAGCTTGGTAGGTCAGGGAAATGAAAAACTGTTTTTT
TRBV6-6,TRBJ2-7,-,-,CASTPGPLEEQYF,TGTGCCAGCACTCCGGGACCCTTGGAAGAGCAGTACTTC
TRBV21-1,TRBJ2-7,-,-,CASVLPLRSSYEQYF,TGTGCCAGCGTTCTACCCCTTCGAAGCTCCTACGAGCAGTACTTC
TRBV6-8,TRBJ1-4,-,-,CASSYPLSPSWEKLFF,TGTGCCAGCAGTTACCCCCTGTCCCCCAGTTGGGAAAAACTGTTTTTT
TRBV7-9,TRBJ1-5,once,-,CASSLEGGRSNQPQHF,TGTGCCAGCAGCTTGGAAGGTGGACGAAGCAATCAGCCCCAGCATTTT
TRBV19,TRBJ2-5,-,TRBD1,CATQDRAGKQTQYF,TGTGCCACCCAGGACAGGGCAGGGAAACAGACCCAGTACTTC
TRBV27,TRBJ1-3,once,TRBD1,CASGMGQGGNTIYF,TGTGCCAGCGGGATGGGACAGGGCGGAAACACCATATATTTT
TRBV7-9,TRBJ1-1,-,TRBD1,CASSHRDRGVTEAFF,TGTGCCAGCAGCCACCGGGACAGGGGAGTCACTGAAGCTTTCTTT
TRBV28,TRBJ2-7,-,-,CASGSWGRGGYEQYF,TGTGCCAGCGGATCCTGGGGCAGGGGTGGCTACGAGCAGTACTTC
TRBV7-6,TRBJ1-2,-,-,CASSLVSADARGYTF,TGTGCCAGCAGCTTAGTATCGGCGGACGCTAGGGGCTACACCTTC
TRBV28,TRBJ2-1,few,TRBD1,CASTKDRETVFYNEQFF,TGTGCCAGCACCAAGGACAGGGAGACCGTTTTCTACAATGAGCAGTTCTTC
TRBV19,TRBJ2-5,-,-,CASSIDRQLTTQYF,TGTGCCAGTAGTATAGATCGACAGCTTACGACCCAGTACTTC
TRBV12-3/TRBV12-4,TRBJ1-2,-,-,CASSLTRGVGYTF,TGTGCCAGCAGTTTAACTAGAGGGGTAGGCTACACCTTC
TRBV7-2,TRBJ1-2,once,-,CASSTYNYGYTF,TGTGCCAGCAGTACATATAACTATGGCTACACCTTC
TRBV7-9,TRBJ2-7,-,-,CASSLRGYEQYF,TGTGCCAGCAGCCTCCGGGGATACGAGCAGTACTTC
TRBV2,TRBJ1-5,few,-,CASSEGYSNQPQHF,TGTGCCAGCAGTGAAGGTTATAGCAATCAGCCCCAGCATTTT
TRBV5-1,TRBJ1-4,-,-,CASSLGTDTNEKLFF,TGCGCCAGCAGCCTGGGGACGGATACTAATGAAAAACTGTTTTTT
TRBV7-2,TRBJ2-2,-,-,CASSPMGANTGELFF,TGTGCCAGCAGCCCGATGGGGGCAAACACCGGGGAGCTGTTTTTT
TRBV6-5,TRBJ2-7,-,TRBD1,CASSSPGQGAYEQYF,TGTGCCAGCAGTTCTCCGGGACAGGGGGCCTACGAGCAGTACTTC
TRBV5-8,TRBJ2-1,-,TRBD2,CASSLWGGTGTSGINEQFF,TGTGCCAGCAGCTTGTGGGGTGGAACCGGGACTAGCGGGATCAATGAGCAGTTCTTC
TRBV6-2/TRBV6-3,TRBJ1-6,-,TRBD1,CASSRDSSYNSPLHF,TGTGCCAGCAGTCGGGACAGCTCCTATAATTCACCCCTCCACTTT
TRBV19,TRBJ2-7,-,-,CASSTGQFYEQYF,TGTGCCAGTAGTACTGGACAGTTCTACGAGCAGTACTTC
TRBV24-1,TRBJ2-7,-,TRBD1,CATSDSSGTGDPYEQYF,TGTGCCACCAGTGATTCATCCGGGACAGGGGATCCCTACGAGCAGTACTTC
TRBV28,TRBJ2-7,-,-,CASAGGPPAYEQYF,TGTGCCAGCGCGGGCGGACCTCCTGCCTACGAGCAGTACTTC
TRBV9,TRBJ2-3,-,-,CASSVVGASFGTDTQYF,TGTGCCAGCAGCGTAGTCGGGGCGAGCTTTGGCACAGATACGCAGTATTTT
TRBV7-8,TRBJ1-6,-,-,CASSLVLAVGYSPLHF,TGTGCCAGCAGCTTAGTACTGGCTGTTGGTTATTCACCCCTCCACTTT
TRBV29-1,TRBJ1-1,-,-,CSVVAGTSNTEAFF,TGCAGCGTTGTCGCGGGGACATCCAACACTGAAGCTTTCTTT
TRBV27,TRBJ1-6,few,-,CASSFGSGGSYNSPLHF,TGTGCCAGCAGTTTTGGGTCAGGCGGCTCCTATAATTCACCCCTCCACTTT
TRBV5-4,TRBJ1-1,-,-,CASSYRTATNTEAFF,TGTGCCAGCAGCTACCGGACGGCAACGAACACTGAAGCTTTCTTT
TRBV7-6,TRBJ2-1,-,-,CASSSTYNEQFF,TGTGCCAGCAGCTCAACCTACAATGAGCAGTTCTTC
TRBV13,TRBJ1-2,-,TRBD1,CASSLGVEGATYGYTF,TGTGCCAGCAGCTTAGGGGTTGAGGGGGCCACCTATGGCTACACCTTC
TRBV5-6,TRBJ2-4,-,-,CASSLSGQLSKNIQYF,TGTGCCAGCAGCTTGTCCGGACAGCTATCCAAAAACATTCAGTACTTC
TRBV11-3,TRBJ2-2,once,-,CASSLAGGFTGELFF,TGTGCCAGCAGCTTGGCAGGGGGGTTCACCGGGGAGCTGTTTTTT
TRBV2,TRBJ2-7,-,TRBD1,CASSERSGGAYEQYF,TGTGCCAGCAGTGAAAGGTCAGGGGGCGCGTACGAGCAGTACTTC